The following is a T cell receptor beta chain sequence with its context. Original methodology: Amplification of reference gene primers was used by the study to estimate nucleated cell counts. Sequencing was performed with immunoSEQ multiplex PCR; in TCRdb, only in-frame clones are kept and a portion is missing. D and trimming come from the DNA, and the V and J calls and clone size come from that table. The sample shows 35,000 to 45,000 clones, around four fifths of them seen only once. This entry belongs to a study of blood T cell repertoires in COVID-19. Turning to the study itself: From T cells, B-cell-depleted T cells, or PBMCs came the material, which was cDNA or gDNA.

CDR3 size: 15 residues. With V trimmed by 1 base and J by 3 bases, 3 bases remained unmatched. CDR1 is MGHRA, CDR2 YSYEKL, per germline. The chain recombines TRBV4-1 with TRBJ2-7; 10 positions agree with TRBD1. This sequence originates from a man aged 50 to 59 with active COVID-19. The specimen sequenced was peripheral blood. The CDR3 DNA reads TGCGCCAGCAGCCAAGCGCGGGACAGGGGCTACGAGCAGTACTTC. Its protein product is CASSQARDRGYEQYF.